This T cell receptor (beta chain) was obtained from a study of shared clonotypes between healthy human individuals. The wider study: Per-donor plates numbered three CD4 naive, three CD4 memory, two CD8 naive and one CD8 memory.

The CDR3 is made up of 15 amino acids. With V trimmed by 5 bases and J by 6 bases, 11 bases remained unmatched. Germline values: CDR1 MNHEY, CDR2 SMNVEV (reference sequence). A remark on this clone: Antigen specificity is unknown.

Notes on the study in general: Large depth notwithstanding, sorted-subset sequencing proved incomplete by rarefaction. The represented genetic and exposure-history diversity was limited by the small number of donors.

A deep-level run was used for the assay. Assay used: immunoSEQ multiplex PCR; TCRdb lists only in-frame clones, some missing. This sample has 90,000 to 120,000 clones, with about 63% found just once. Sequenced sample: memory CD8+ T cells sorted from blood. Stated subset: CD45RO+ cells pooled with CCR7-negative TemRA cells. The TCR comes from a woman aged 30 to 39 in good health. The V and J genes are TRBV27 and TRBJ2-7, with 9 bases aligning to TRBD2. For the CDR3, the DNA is TGTGCCAGCAGTGCAGAGGCGGGAGGGCCACGCGAGCAGTACTTC. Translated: CASSAEAGGPREQYF.